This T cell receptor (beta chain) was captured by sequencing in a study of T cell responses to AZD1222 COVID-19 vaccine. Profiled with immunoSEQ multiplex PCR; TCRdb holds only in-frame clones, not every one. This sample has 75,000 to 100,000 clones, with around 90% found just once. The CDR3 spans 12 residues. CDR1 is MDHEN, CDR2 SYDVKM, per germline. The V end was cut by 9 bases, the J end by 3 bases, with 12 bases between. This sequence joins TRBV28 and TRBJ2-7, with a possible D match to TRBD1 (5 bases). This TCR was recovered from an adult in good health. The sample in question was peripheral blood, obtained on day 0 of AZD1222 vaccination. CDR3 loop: CASKTDSYEQYF. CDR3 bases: TGTGCCAGTAAAACCGACAGCTACGAGCAGTACTTC. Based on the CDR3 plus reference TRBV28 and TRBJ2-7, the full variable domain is DVKVTQSSRYLVKRTGEKVFLECVQDMDHENMFWYRQDPGLGLRLIYFSYDVKMKEKGDIPEGYSVSREKKERFSLILESASTNQTSMYLCASKTDSYEQYFGPGTRLTVT.